What follows are 15 T cell receptor beta chains derived from one specimen sequenced in a study of blood T cell repertoires in COVID-19. Profiling relied on immunoSEQ multiplex PCR, and the TCRdb table lists in-frame clones only, not all of them. The sample holds around 150,000 clones, more than 80% seen once. The sample was peripheral blood. The origin of the receptors is an older woman with COVID-19, enrolled during active disease.

In DNA form, the CDR3 reads TGCAGTGCTCCGGTCGGAAACACCATATATTTT. As protein: CSAPVGNTIYF. The chain links TRBV20-1 to TRBJ1-3; D unresolved. Trimming pared 5 bases from V and 4 bases from J, leaving 6 bases between. This CDR3 contains 11 residues. CDR1 is DFQATT and CDR2 is SNEGSKA in the germline V gene (reference sequence).

The gene calls are TRBV2 and TRBJ2-1; maybe TRBD1 (6 bases). CDR1 and CDR2 (germline): SNHLY, FYNNEI. This CDR3 has 13 amino acids. V gave up 5 bases and J gave up 4 bases, with 9 bases separating them. The CDR3 reads CASSQDSYNEQFF. CDR3 bases: TGTGCCAGCAGTCAGGACAGTTACAATGAGCAGTTCTTC.

The sample holds one count of this clone. The chain couples TRBV6-6 to TRBJ1-1, with 7 bases matching TRBD1. J was trimmed by 4 bases and V by 6 bases; bases with no gene match: 8. CDR1 is MNHNY, CDR2 SVGAGI, per germline (reference sequence). The CDR3 has 14 amino acids. The CDR3 sequence is CASSNQGGPTEAFF. The CDR3 coding sequence is TGTGCCAGCAGCAACCAGGGGGGTCCCACTGAAGCTTTCTTT.

The rearrangement joins TRBV5-5 to TRBJ1-3, with 7 bases fitting TRBD1. J gave up 0 bases and V 4 bases, and 7 bases lay outside the gene matches. CDR1 is SGHKS and CDR2 is YYEKEE in the germline V gene (reference sequence). The CDR3 has 16 residues. The CDR3 DNA reads TGTGCCAGCAGCGCTACCCAGGGGGGCTCTGGAAACACCATATATTTT. Its translation: CASSATQGGSGNTIYF. Using reference TRBV5-5 and TRBJ1-3 for the parts outside the CDR3, the full variable domain is DAGVTQSPTHLIKTRGQQVTLRCSPISGHKSVSWYQQVLGQGPQFIFQYYEKEERGRGNFPDRFSARQFPNYSSELNVNALLLGDSALYLCASSATQGGSGNTIYFGEGSWLTVV.

V gene TRBV7-9 combines with J gene TRBJ2-1; no clear D. CDR3 length: 13 residues. Germline V gene data show CDR1 as SEHNR and CDR2 as FQNEAQ (reference sequence). The V end was cut by 0 bases, the J end by 6 bases, with 6 bases between. The CDR3 DNA follows: TGTGCCAGCAGCTTAGCCGGGTTCAATGAGCAGTTCTTC. Its protein is CASSLAGFNEQFF.

This chain links TRBV4-1 with TRBJ2-5, with 8 bases identical to TRBD2. The CDR3 consists of 17 residues. After removal of 0 bases from V and 5 bases from J, the junction contained 11 bases not matched to a gene. Germline lookup yields CDR1 MGHRA and CDR2 YSYEKL. The CDR3 loop reads CASSQDGNGGAGETQYF. The CDR3 region has the DNA TGCGCCAGCAGCCAAGATGGGAACGGGGGGGCCGGGGAGACCCAGTACTTC.

This chain connects TRBV24-1 to TRBJ2-1; D gene unclear. The ends were cut back, 2 bases at V and 16 bases at J, with 8 bases in the middle. The CDR3 has 10 residues. CDR1 and CDR2 from the germline V gene are KGHDR and SFDVKD. CDR3 DNA: TGTGCCACCAGTGATTCCCCCTCTTTCTTC. Protein: CATSDSPSFF.

The CDR3 bases are TGTGCCACCAGTGACGGACAGGGGAGCAATCAGCCCCAGCATTTT. Translating gives CATSDGQGSNQPQHF. The J gene is TRBJ1-5, the V gene TRBV24-1, with 9 bases fitting TRBD1. Germline trimming cut 4 bases from V and 1 base from J; bases unmatched to any gene: 1. Germline V lookup: CDR1 KGHDR, CDR2 SFDVKD. This CDR3 contains 15 residues.

This clone was seen repeatedly, ten times or more. V and J are TRBV9 and TRBJ1-2, with 10 nucleotides matching TRBD1. The CDR3 contains 15 residues. Germline-derived CDR1 and CDR2 are SGDLS and YYNGEE. V dropped 4 bases and J dropped 4; count of bases not matched to a gene: 7. The CDR3, as DNA: TGTGCCAGCAGCCCCTCGGGGACAGGGGCCTATGGCTACACCTTC. Amino acid sequence: CASSPSGTGAYGYTF.

The rearrangement joins TRBV6-5 to TRBJ1-1; TRBD1 is a possible D gene (5 bases). Trimming stripped 0 bases from V and 4 bases from J, with 15 bases between. Per the germline V gene, CDR1 is MNHEY and CDR2 is SVGAGI. This CDR3 is 16 amino acids long. The CDR3 nucleotides are TGTGCCAGCAGTTACTCGAACGGGGGTGGGGGCACTGAAGCTTTCTTT. This translates into CASSYSNGGGGTEAFF.

The chain employs TRBV6-2 or TRBV6-3 and TRBJ2-7; D is undetermined. CDR1 and CDR2 from the germline V gene are MNHEY and SVGEGT. This CDR3 contains 11 residues. Trimming removed 3 bases from V and 4 bases from J, with 4 bases in between. The CDR3 protein is CASSYTYEQYF. The CDR3 nucleotides are TGTGCCAGCAGTTATACATACGAGCAGTACTTC.

This chain connects TRBV6-2 or TRBV6-3 to TRBJ1-5; 8 positions match TRBD1. Losses at the gene ends were 5 bases for V and 3 bases for J; bases not matched to a gene: 3. The CDR3 consists of 14 residues. Germline loops: CDR1 MNHEY, CDR2 SVGEGT. CDR3 in amino acids: CASSRDRFNQPQHF. CDR3 nucleotide sequence: TGTGCCAGCAGTCGGGACAGGTTCAATCAGCCCCAGCATTTT.

This chain links TRBV4-2 with TRBJ1-2, with TRBD1 as a possible D gene (6 bases). V was clipped by 4 bases and J by 6 bases, with 21 bases between them. The CDR3 is 16 residues long. Germline V CDR1 and CDR2: LGHNA, YNFKEQ. CDR3 sequence: CASSLAYGGAKHGYTF. CDR3 DNA: TGTGCCAGCAGCCTCGCTTATGGGGGCGCGAAGCATGGCTACACCTTC.

The CDR3 protein is CASSWATDISGYTF. In DNA, the CDR3 is TGTGCCAGCAGTTGGGCCACAGACATATCTGGCTACACCTTC. The chain employs TRBV6-2 or TRBV6-3 and TRBJ1-2; D is uncertain. Germline assignment: CDR1 MNHEY and CDR2 SVGEGT. Trimming took off 4 bases at V and 7 bases at J, with 16 bases between the two ends. CDR3 length: 14 residues.

The chain has TRBV10-3 and TRBJ2-5; 8 bases fit TRBD2. The CDR3 length is 16 residues. Germline assignment: CDR1 ENHRY and CDR2 SYGVKD. V gave up 0 bases and J gave up 1 base; unmatched junction bases: 4. The CDR3 nucleotides read TGTGCCATCAGTGAGTCCAGCGGGGGTTCCCAAGAGACCCAGTACTTC. Translating gives CAISESSGGSQETQYF.